This is a list of T cell receptor beta chains from one sample in a study of blood T cell repertoires in COVID-19. The protocol was immunoSEQ multiplex PCR, while the TCRdb copy is restricted to in-frame clones and leaves out a portion. Of approximately 240,000 clones in the sample, less than 90% were seen once. The specimen sequenced was PBMCs or T cells enriched from blood (not recorded which). Receptors originate from a woman between 50 and 59 years old in a cohort exposed to, infected with or recovered from COVID-19 (not recorded which). Each CDR3 is given with its conserved first and last residue. Fields, in order: J gene, D gene, clone size, V gene, CDR3 protein, CDR3 DNA. D genes are given only for firm matches. Rows give clone size only sometimes, using once, few, many, or a class for an expanded clone.

TRBJ1-2	TRBD1	.	TRBV4-3	CASSQDRRQGNGYTF	TGCGCCAGCAGCCAAGATCGGAGACAGGGAAATGGCTACACCTTC
TRBJ2-3	TRBD2	.	TRBV24-1	CATGGLPGTDTQYF	TGTGCCACGGGAGGGCTCCCTGGGACAGATACGCAGTATTTT
TRBJ2-5	TRBD2	.	TRBV9	CASSPGTIETQYF	TGTGCCAGCAGCCCCGGGACTATCGAGACCCAGTACTTC
TRBJ2-7	.	.	TRBV15	CATSIYRAREQYF	TGTGCCACCAGCATATACAGGGCCCGCGAGCAGTACTTC
TRBJ2-7	TRBD1	.	TRBV7-9	CASSQQTGLAPYEQYF	TGTGCCAGCAGCCAACAGACAGGGTTGGCTCCTTACGAGCAGTACTTC
TRBJ2-7	TRBD1	.	TRBV2	CASSEVGTGGAYEQYF	TGTGCCAGCAGTGAAGTGGGGACAGGGGGAGCCTACGAGCAGTACTTC
TRBJ2-7	TRBD1	.	TRBV5-1	CASSLAVGQSLYEQYF	TGCGCCAGCAGCTTGGCCGTGGGACAGAGTTTATACGAGCAGTACTTC
TRBJ1-2	.	.	TRBV28	CASSPLGGNYYGYTF	TGTGCCAGCAGTCCACTCGGGGGGAATTACTATGGCTACACCTTC
TRBJ2-7	.	.	TRBV11-2	CASSLVAAGTYEQYF	TGTGCCAGCAGCTTAGTCGCGGCAGGGACATACGAGCAGTACTTC
TRBJ2-6	.	.	TRBV4-3	CASRRSGANVLTF	TGCGCCAGCAGGCGGTCTGGGGCCAACGTCCTGACTTTC
TRBJ2-5	.	.	TRBV5-1	CASTAIRGAGETQYF	TGCGCCAGCACCGCCATCCGCGGGGCAGGAGAGACCCAGTACTTC
TRBJ2-3	.	.	TRBV6-5	CASSYPRDSTDTQYF	TGTGCCAGCAGTTACCCGCGGGACAGCACAGATACGCAGTATTTT
TRBJ2-2	.	.	TRBV30	CAWAKKGPTGELFF	TGTGCCTGGGCTAAAAAGGGGCCGACCGGGGAGCTGTTTTTT
TRBJ2-7	.	.	TRBV7-9	CASSRTVAYEQYF	TGTGCCAGCAGCCGGACAGTCGCCTACGAGCAGTACTTC
TRBJ1-1	.	.	TRBV4-3	CASSQDLSGEAFF	TGCGCCAGCAGCCAAGATCTGTCCGGGGAAGCTTTCTTT
TRBJ2-5	TRBD2	.	TRBV7-9	CASSPGGAGDKRQETQYF	TGTGCCAGCAGCCCCGGGGGGGCGGGGGACAAACGCCAAGAGACCCAGTACTTC
TRBJ2-2	TRBD2	.	TRBV3-1/TRBV3-2	CASSRPSGGVNTGELFF	TGTGCCAGCAGCCGTCCTAGCGGGGGGGTGAACACCGGGGAGCTGTTTTTT
TRBJ2-6	TRBD2	once	TRBV7-6	CASSLITSGAQLSSGANVLTF	TGTGCCAGCAGCTTAATTACTAGCGGGGCCCAATTAAGCTCTGGGGCCAACGTCCTGACTTTC
TRBJ1-4	.	.	TRBV5-1	CASSASGSEKLFF	TGCGCCAGCAGCGCATCAGGATCTGAAAAACTGTTTTTT
TRBJ2-5	TRBD2	.	TRBV4-2	CASSQERLAGGRNLQETQYF	TGTGCCAGCAGCCAAGAAAGGCTAGCGGGGGGGCGGAACCTCCAAGAGACCCAGTACTTC
TRBJ2-7	.	.	TRBV28	CASRRTGMAYEQYF	TGTGCCAGCAGGCGAACAGGGATGGCCTACGAGCAGTACTTC
TRBJ1-2	TRBD1	few	TRBV6-2/TRBV6-3	CASSYSTLRGQKDGYTF	TGTGCCAGCAGTTACTCAACACTCCGGGGACAGAAAGATGGCTACACCTTC
TRBJ2-2	.	.	TRBV2	CASSVGGKAGELFF	TGTGCCAGCAGTGTTGGGGGGAAGGCCGGGGAGCTGTTTTTT
TRBJ1-3	TRBD1	once	TRBV4-1	CASSQVGTGRSGNTIYF	TGCGCCAGCAGCCAAGTTGGGACAGGACGCTCTGGAAACACCATATATTTT
TRBJ1-5	.	.	TRBV7-8	CASSRDRLNQPQHF	TGTGCCAGCAGCCGAGACAGGCTCAATCAGCCCCAGCATTTT
TRBJ1-1	TRBD1	.	TRBV4-1	CASSHTAKQGRTEAFF	TGCGCCAGCAGCCACACGGCCAAACAGGGGCGGACTGAAGCTTTCTTT
TRBJ2-7	TRBD1	.	TRBV5-1	CASSKTAGQGTYEQYF	TGCGCCAGCAGTAAAACCGCGGGACAGGGGACCTACGAGCAGTACTTC
TRBJ2-5	TRBD2	.	TRBV7-2	CASSLGLAGGHRSETQYF	TGTGCCAGCAGCTTAGGCCTAGCGGGGGGGCACAGGAGTGAGACCCAGTACTTC
TRBJ2-1	TRBD2	once	TRBV7-8	CASMASGGYNEQFF	TGTGCCAGCATGGCTAGCGGGGGTTACAATGAGCAGTTCTTC
TRBJ2-1	TRBD2	.	TRBV5-1	CASREAGVFYNEQFF	TGCGCCAGCAGGGAAGCGGGGGTATTTTACAATGAGCAGTTCTTC
TRBJ1-1	TRBD1	.	TRBV29-1	CSVRGTGGSHTEAFF	TGCAGCGTTAGGGGGACAGGGGGCTCGCACACTGAAGCTTTCTTT
TRBJ1-1	TRBD1	.	TRBV4-1	CASSQTTGEVYRTEAFF	TGCGCCAGCAGCCAGACGACAGGGGAAGTTTATAGGACTGAAGCTTTCTTT
TRBJ2-7	.	.	TRBV19	CATSGGQPYEQYF	TGTGCCACGTCCGGCGGACAGCCCTACGAGCAGTACTTC
TRBJ2-3	.	.	TRBV11-3	CASSMRLTDTQYF	TGTGCCAGCAGCATGCGTTTGACAGATACGCAGTATTTT
TRBJ2-3	TRBD2	.	TRBV9	CASSVGSSGGSTDTQYF	TGTGCCAGCAGCGTAGGTAGTAGCGGGGGGTCCACAGATACGCAGTATTTT
TRBJ2-7	TRBD1	.	TRBV28	CASSSNPGQDREQYF	TGTGCCAGCAGTTCCAACCCGGGACAGGACCGAGAGCAGTACTTC
TRBJ1-5	.	once	TRBV5-1	CASSPDGGAAQPQHF	TGCGCCAGCAGCCCGGATGGGGGGGCCGCACAGCCCCAGCATTTT
TRBJ2-4	.	.	TRBV27	CASSAFHDRLGNAYF	TGTGCCAGCAGTGCCTTTCACGACAGGTTAGGGAACGCATACTTC
TRBJ2-5	TRBD2	.	TRBV7-7	CASSLGLSSGGQETQYF	TGTGCTAGCAGCTTAGGTTTGTCTAGCGGGGGACAAGAGACCCAGTACTTC
TRBJ1-5	.	.	TRBV2	CASSESTDNQPQHF	TGTGCCAGCAGTGAATCGACAGACAATCAGCCCCAGCATTTT
TRBJ2-1	TRBD2	.	TRBV29-1	CSVDDSGGPKDNEQFF	TGCAGCGTTGATGATAGCGGGGGGCCGAAAGACAATGAGCAGTTCTTC
TRBJ2-3	.	.	TRBV2	CASRAAGATDTQYF	TGTGCCAGCAGGGCGGCGGGGGCCACAGATACGCAGTATTTT
TRBJ2-7	TRBD2	.	TRBV6-5	CASSPSGGATYEQYF	TGTGCCAGCAGCCCCAGCGGGGGGGCTACCTACGAGCAGTACTTC
TRBJ2-3	.	.	TRBV27	CASSPNQWPFTDTQYF	TGTGCCAGCAGTCCCAACCAGTGGCCTTTCACAGATACGCAGTATTTT
TRBJ2-7	.	once	TRBV11-3	CASSLYSGYEQYF	TGTGCCAGCAGCTTATACTCGGGCTACGAGCAGTACTTC
TRBJ2-2	.	.	TRBV5-1	CASSPRGTGELFF	TGCGCCAGCAGCCCCCGAGGGACCGGGGAGCTGTTTTTT
TRBJ2-7	.	medium-sized	TRBV4-1	CASSPRRAVSSYEQYF	TGCGCCAGCAGCCCTCGCAGAGCGGTGAGCTCCTACGAGCAGTACTTC
TRBJ2-3	.	.	TRBV7-2	CASSLVGGAFINTQYF	TGTGCCAGCAGCTTGGTGGGGGGGGCCTTCATCAATACGCAGTATTTT
TRBJ1-6	.	once	TRBV4-3	CASSQDRWGLYNSPLHF	TGCGCCAGCAGCCAGGACCGATGGGGACTTTATAATTCACCCCTCCACTTT
TRBJ1-2	TRBD1	.	TRBV10-3	CAISSDRGLYGYTF	TGTGCCATCAGTAGCGACAGGGGGCTCTATGGCTACACCTTC
TRBJ1-3	TRBD1	.	TRBV7-8	CASSPTGLTNTIYF	TGTGCCAGCAGTCCGACAGGGTTGACAAACACCATATATTTT
TRBJ1-4	.	once	TRBV4-1	CASSRSQSAEKLFF	TGCGCCAGCAGCCGGTCCCAGTCCGCTGAAAAACTGTTTTTT
TRBJ1-4	.	.	TRBV25-1	CASQLGHGEKLFF	TGTGCCAGCCAGCTGGGCCACGGAGAAAAACTGTTTTTT